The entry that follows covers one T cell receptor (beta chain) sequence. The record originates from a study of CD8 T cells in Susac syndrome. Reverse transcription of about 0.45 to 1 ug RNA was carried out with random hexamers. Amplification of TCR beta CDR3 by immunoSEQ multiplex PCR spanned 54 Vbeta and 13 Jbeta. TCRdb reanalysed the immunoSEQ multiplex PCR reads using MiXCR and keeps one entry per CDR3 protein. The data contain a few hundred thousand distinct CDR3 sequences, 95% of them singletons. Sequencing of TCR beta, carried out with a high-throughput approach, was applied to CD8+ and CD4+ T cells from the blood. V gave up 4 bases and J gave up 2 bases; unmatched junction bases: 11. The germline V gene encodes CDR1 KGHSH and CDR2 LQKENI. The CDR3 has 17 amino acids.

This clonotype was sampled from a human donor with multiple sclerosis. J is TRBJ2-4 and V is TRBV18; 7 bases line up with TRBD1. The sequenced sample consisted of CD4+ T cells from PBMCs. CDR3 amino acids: CASSLRQGPTPKNIQYF. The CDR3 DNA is TGTGCCAGCTCACTACGACAGGGTCCAACACCCAAAAACATTCAGTACTTC.